What follows are 9 T cell receptor beta chains derived from one specimen sequenced in a study of preoperative IRX-2 immunotherapy in early breast cancer. Clones were read by immunoSEQ multiplex PCR, and TCRdb kept only the in-frame ones, dropping some. Among some 25,000 clones, 85% to 90% were seen once, and the ten largest hold roughly 9%. Noted treatment: preoperative locoregional IRX-2 cytokine immunotherapy. The sample consisted of tumor tissue, taken after IRX-2 immunotherapy. The source is a human donor with breast cancer.

This clone was picked up one time. The rearrangement joins TRBV28 to TRBJ2-7, with 7 bases aligning to TRBD2. V trimming: 7 bases; J trimming: 3 bases; junction bases outside the gene matches: 6. The CDR3 is 13 amino acids. Germline assignment: CDR1 MDHEN and CDR2 SYDVKM. The CDR3 here is CASMGGEHYEQYF. The CDR3 DNA sequence: TGTGCCAGCATGGGAGGGGAGCACTACGAGCAGTACTTC.

This chain links TRBV5-1 with TRBJ1-2; 8 bases agree with TRBD1. CDR3 size: 18 residues. Germline V gives CDR1 SGHRS, CDR2 YFSETQ. J lost 0 bases, V lost 0 bases, and 10 bases had no gene match. The CDR3 nucleotides read TGCGCCAGCAGCTTGGCGGGCGGTTTGGGACAGGCTAACTATGGCTACACCTTC. It translates to CASSLAGGLGQANYGYTF.

V usage is TRBV19 and J usage is TRBJ2-3; D gene unclear. Per germline, CDR1 LNHDA and CDR2 SQIVND (reference sequence). The CDR3 length is 14 residues. V was shortened by 6 bases and J by 0 bases, with 10 bases between the two germline ends. The CDR3 DNA sequence: TGTGCCAGTAGGATGACTGGGAGCACAGATACGCAGTATTTT. It encodes CASRMTGSTDTQYF. The variable domain in full, with the rest retrieved from reference TRBV19 and TRBJ2-3, is DGGITQSPKYLFRKEGQNVTLSCEQNLNHDAMYWYRQDPGQGLRLIYYSQIVNDFQKGDIAEGYSVSREKKESFPLTVTSAQKNPTAFYLCASRMTGSTDTQYFGPGTRLTVL.

The rearrangement joins TRBV18 to TRBJ1-1; TRBD1 agrees at 7 bases. V was pared by 6 bases and J by 1 base, with 5 bases of the junction left unmatched. Per germline, CDR1 KGHSH and CDR2 LQKENI. This CDR3 is 14 amino acids long. Here the CDR3 DNA reads TGTGCCAGCTCGGGCGGACAGGAGAACACTGAAGCTTTCTTT. It codes for CASSGGQENTEAFF.

Written as DNA, the CDR3 is TGTGCCAGCAGTGAAGTTCCTAATGAAAAACTGTTTTTT. Translation: CASSEVPNEKLFF. V and J are TRBV6-1 and TRBJ1-4; D remains unclear. Trimming shortened V by 1 base and J by 3 bases, and 3 bases separated the two germline ends. The germline CDR1 and CDR2 sequences are MNHNS and SASEGT. This CDR3 is 13 amino acids long.

The chain employs TRBV7-9 and TRBJ1-4; D is possibly TRBD1 (5 bases). The V end was cut by 5 bases, the J end by 0 bases, with 13 bases between. This CDR3 has 16 residues. Germline CDR1 SEHNR, CDR2 FQNEAQ (reference sequence). The chain's CDR3 is CASSTRDAATNEKLFF. CDR3 nucleotide sequence: TGTGCCAGCAGCACTAGGGACGCCGCAACTAATGAAAAACTGTTTTTT. Using reference TRBV7-9 and TRBJ1-4 for the parts outside the CDR3, the full variable domain is DTGVSQNPRHKITKRGQNVTFRCDPISEHNRLYWYRQTLGQGPEFLTYFQNEAQLEKSRLLSDRFSAERPKGSFSTLEIQRTEQGDSAMYLCASSTRDAATNEKLFFGSGTQLSVL.

The J gene is TRBJ1-4, the V gene TRBV5-1; the D is unclear. The CDR3 extends over 14 amino acids. Trimming took off 4 bases at V and 5 bases at J, with 12 bases between the two ends. The germline gives CDR1 SGHRS, CDR2 YFSETQ. The CDR3, as DNA: TGCGCCAGCAGCGGGCCGGGGAGAAATGAAAAACTGTTTTTT. Protein sequence: CASSGPGRNEKLFF.

The rearrangement links TRBV19 to TRBJ2-7; a weak D match, TRBD2 (5 bases). This CDR3 is built from 13 residues. Deletions cut 1 base from V and 6 bases from J, with 10 bases between. CDR1 is LNHDA and CDR2 is SQIVND in the germline V gene (reference sequence). CDR3: CASSIGGKGEQYF. The DNA for the CDR3 is TGTGCCAGTAGTATAGGAGGGAAGGGCGAGCAGTACTTC.

This clone was seen once. The chain joins TRBV19 to TRBJ2-3, with TRBD1 matching 7 bases. The V gene end was trimmed by 2 bases and the J gene end by 1 base; junction bases not matched to a gene: 9. From germline, CDR1 is LNHDA and CDR2 SQIVND (reference sequence). The length of the CDR3 is 17 residues. CDR3 DNA sequence: TGTGCCAGTAGTATAAGCCGCGGACAGGCGGGCACAGATACGCAGTATTTT. Protein product: CASSISRGQAGTDTQYF.